The TCR beta chain described here comes from a study of Ad26.COV2.S vaccination and SARS-CoV-2 variants. General study results and limits: Vaccinees reportedly had broad spike-specific CD8+ and CD4+ T cell responses. Measurements of TCR breadth and depth may have given underestimates of the total T cell responses.

The repertoire was sequenced with immunoSEQ multiplex PCR; TCRdb's copy has only in-frame clones and lacks some. The sample lists about 350,000 clones, about 91% seen once, with roughly 3.9% in the top ten. The ends were cut back, 6 bases at V and 3 bases at J, with 22 bases in the middle. The germline V gene has CDR1 SGHKS and CDR2 YYEKEE (reference sequence). CDR3 length: 16 residues. A word on this clone: The antigen is not known.

Source: peripheral blood, taken after recovery from COVID-19. The chain recombines TRBV5-5 with TRBJ2-7, with D uncertain. This TCR derives from a human donor who had recovered from COVID-19. The CDR3 DNA follows: TGTGCCAGCACCCTTTGGGGATCAGGCGTCGGCTACGAGCAGTACTTC. This encodes CASTLWGSGVGYEQYF.